The present T cell receptor (beta chain) was sequenced within a study of siplizumab effects on memory and regulatory T cells. Findings and caveats of the study: Few alloreactive clones mapped to unstimulated subsets. In the presence of siplizumab, alloreactive sequences traceable to unstimulated CD4+ memory cells were significantly reduced.

Turning to this clone: Antigen: not known.

Only in-frame clones appear in the TCRdb table, and some are missing; sequencing was by immunoSEQ multiplex PCR. The sample contains roughly 5,300 clones, 50% of which appear only once. Cells that made up the mixed lymphocyte reaction were cocultured at 37°C for about 6 days. Germline V lookup: CDR1 ENHRY, CDR2 SYGVKD. The CDR3 contains 14 residues. After removal of 5 bases from V and 3 bases from J, the junction contained 6 bases not matched to a gene. The specimen was CFSE-low (dividing) CD8+ T cells sorted from an allogeneic mixed lymphocyte reaction. This clonotype originated in a human donor in good health; the cells came from an allogeneic mixed lymphocyte reaction. Some clones in this sample may be carry-over from other donors' samples. V gene TRBV10-3 combines with J gene TRBJ2-7; 8 positions match TRBD2. The CDR3 here is CAISFGLAGYEQYF. As DNA, the CDR3 is TGTGCCATCAGTTTTGGACTAGCCGGCTACGAGCAGTACTTC.